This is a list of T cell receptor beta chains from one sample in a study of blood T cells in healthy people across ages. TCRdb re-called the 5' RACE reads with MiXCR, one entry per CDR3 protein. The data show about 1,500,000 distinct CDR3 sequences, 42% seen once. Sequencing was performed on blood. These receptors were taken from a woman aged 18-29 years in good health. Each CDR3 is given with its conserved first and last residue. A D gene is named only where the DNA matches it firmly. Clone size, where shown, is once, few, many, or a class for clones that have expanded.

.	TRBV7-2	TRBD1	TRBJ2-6	TGTGCCACCTTGGACAGGGGGATCCTCTCTGGGGCCAACGTCCTGACTTTC	CATLDRGILSGANVLTF
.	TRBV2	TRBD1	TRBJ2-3	TGTGCCAGCAGTTGGTGGCAGGGGGCAGATACGCAGTATTTT	CASSWWQGADTQYF
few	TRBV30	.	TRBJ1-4	TGTGCCTGGACTTATCCGGGACGTAATGAAAAACTGTTTTTT	CAWTYPGRNEKLFF
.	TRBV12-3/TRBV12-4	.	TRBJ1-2	TGTGCCAGCACTCTACAGGAAATCGGCTACACCTTC	CASTLQEIGYTF
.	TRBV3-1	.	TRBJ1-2	TGCGCCAGCAGCCAAGTCCCACAGGAGACGGTAGTCACCTTC	CASSQVPQETVVTF
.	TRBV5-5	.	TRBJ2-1	TGTGCCAGCAGCTTGGACTTAGGCGACCAAGAGACCCAGTTCTTC	CASSLDLGDQETQFF
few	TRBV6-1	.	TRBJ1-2	TGTGCCAGCAGTGCCATGGGAGGGTCCTATGGCTACACCTTC	CASSAMGGSYGYTF
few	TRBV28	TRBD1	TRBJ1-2	TGTGCCAGCAGTTCACCCTGGACAGGGGGCGGGGATGGCTACACCTTC	CASSSPWTGGGDGYTF
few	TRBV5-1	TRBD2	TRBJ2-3	TGCGCCAGCAGCTTGGCTGGCGCGGGAGGCACAGATACGCAGTATTTT	CASSLAGAGGTDTQYF
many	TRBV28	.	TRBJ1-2	TGTGCCAGCAGTTTGAATTACAACTATGGCTACACCTTC	CASSLNYNYGYTF
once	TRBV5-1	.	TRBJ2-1	TGCGCCAGCAGCCCACCGACTGGAGATTCTTTCTACAATGAGCAGTTCTTC	CASSPPTGDSFYNEQFF
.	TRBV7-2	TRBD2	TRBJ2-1	TGTGCCAGCAGCTTAGGCCCAGCGGGGATTTACAATGAGCAGTTCTTC	CASSLGPAGIYNEQFF
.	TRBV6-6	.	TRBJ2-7	TGTGCCAGCAATCCGACAGGATACAATGAGCAGTACTTC	CASNPTGYNEQYF